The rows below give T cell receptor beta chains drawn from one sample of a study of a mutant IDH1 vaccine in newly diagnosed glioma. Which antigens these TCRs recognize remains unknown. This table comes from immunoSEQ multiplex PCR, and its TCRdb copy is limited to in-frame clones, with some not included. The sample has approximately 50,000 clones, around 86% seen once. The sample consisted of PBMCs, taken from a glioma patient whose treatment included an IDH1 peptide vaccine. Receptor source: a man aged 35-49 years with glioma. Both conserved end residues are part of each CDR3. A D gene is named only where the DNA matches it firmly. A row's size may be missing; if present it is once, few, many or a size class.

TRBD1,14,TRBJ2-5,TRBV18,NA,TGTGCCAGCTCACGGGACAGGGGGCCATGGGCCCAGTACTTC,CASSRDRGPWAQYF
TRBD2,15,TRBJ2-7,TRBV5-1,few,TGCGCCAGCAGCAGTCTGACTAGCGGGGGCAACGAGCAGTACTTC,CASSSLTSGGNEQYF
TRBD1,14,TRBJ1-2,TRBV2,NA,TGTGCCAGCAGTGAAGGGCAGGGGGGCTATGGCTACACCTTC,CASSEGQGGYGYTF
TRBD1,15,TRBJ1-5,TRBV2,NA,TGTGCCAGCAGTGAAGAGAAGGGGGCGAATCAGCCCCAGCATTTT,CASSEEKGANQPQHF
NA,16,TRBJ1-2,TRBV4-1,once,TGCGCCAGCAGCCCCTTCAGTGTTCGGAGTAACTATGGCTACACCTTC,CASSPFSVRSNYGYTF
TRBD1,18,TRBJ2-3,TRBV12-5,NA,TGTGCTAGTGGTTTGTCCCGAGACAGGGGGAGAGCCACAGATACGCAGTATTTT,CASGLSRDRGRATDTQYF
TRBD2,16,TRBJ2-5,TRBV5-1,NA,TGCGCCAGCACCCCTGGGAATATAGCGGGAGGGGAGACCCAGTACTTC,CASTPGNIAGGETQYF
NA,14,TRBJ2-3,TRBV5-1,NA,TGCGCCAGCAGCAGGGGTGGGAGCACAGATACGCAGTATTTT,CASSRGGSTDTQYF
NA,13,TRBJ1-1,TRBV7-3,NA,TGTGCCAGCAGCGCAAGCATGAACACTGAAGCTTTCTTT,CASSASMNTEAFF
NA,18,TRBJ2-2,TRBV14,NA,TGTGCCAGCAGCCATTTAGCGGTCGGGGACGCGAACACCGGGGAGCTGTTTTTT,CASSHLAVGDANTGELFF
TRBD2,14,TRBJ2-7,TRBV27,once,TGTGCCAGCAGTTACGTGAGGGAGGGCCGCGAGCAGTACTTC,CASSYVREGREQYF
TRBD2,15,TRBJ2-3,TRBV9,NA,TGTGCCAGCAGGCTTGGGGGACTAGCGACAGATACGCAGTATTTT,CASRLGGLATDTQYF
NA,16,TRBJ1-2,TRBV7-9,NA,TGTGCCAGCAGCTTAGTAGGCCAGGCCGCTAACTATGGCTACACCTTC,CASSLVGQAANYGYTF
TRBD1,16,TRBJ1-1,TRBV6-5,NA,TGTGCCAGCAGTTACTCATACAGGGGTATGAACACTGAAGCTTTCTTT,CASSYSYRGMNTEAFF
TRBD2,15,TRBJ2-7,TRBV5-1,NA,TGCGCCAGCAGCTTGAGTAGCGGGAGAGCCTACGAGCAGTACTTC,CASSLSSGRAYEQYF
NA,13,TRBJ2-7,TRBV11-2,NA,TGTGCCAGCAGCTTAGGGGCGGACTACGAGCAGTACTTC,CASSLGADYEQYF
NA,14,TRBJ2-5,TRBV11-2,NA,TGTGCCAGCAGCCTAGGTCCCCTCGGGGAGACCCAGTACTTC,CASSLGPLGETQYF
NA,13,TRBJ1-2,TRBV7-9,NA,TGTGCCAGCAGCTCTGGGCTGAACTATGGCTACACCTTC,CASSSGLNYGYTF
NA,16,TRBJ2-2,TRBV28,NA,TGTGCCAGCAGTTCGCAGTCCCCCCCGAACACCGGGGAGCTGTTTTTT,CASSSQSPPNTGELFF
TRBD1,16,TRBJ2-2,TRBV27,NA,TGTGCCAGCAGTTCCCGTGCAGGGGGCGGTACCGGGGAGCTGTTTTTT,CASSSRAGGGTGELFF
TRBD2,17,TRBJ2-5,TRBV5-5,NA,TGTGCCAGCAGCTGGCGGCGGGGAGGGTTGGCCTCCGAGACCCAGTACTTC,CASSWRRGGLASETQYF
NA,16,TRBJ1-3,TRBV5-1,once,TGCGCCAGCAGCTTGGCCTTTGGGGCCTCTGGAAACACCATATATTTT,CASSLAFGASGNTIYF
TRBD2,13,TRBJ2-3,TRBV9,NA,TGTGCCAGCAACCAGCGGGAATTAGATACGCAGTATTTT,CASNQRELDTQYF
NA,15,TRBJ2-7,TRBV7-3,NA,TGTGCCAGCAGCTTAGGGCGGGAACTCCCGGGAGAGCAGTACTTC,CASSLGRELPGEQYF
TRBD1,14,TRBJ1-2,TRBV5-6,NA,TGTGCCAGCAGCTTGCAGGGGGCAGTATATGGCTACACCTTC,CASSLQGAVYGYTF
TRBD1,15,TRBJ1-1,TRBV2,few,TGTGCCAGCAGGGACAGGGAAACCATGAACACTGAAGCTTTCTTT,CASRDRETMNTEAFF
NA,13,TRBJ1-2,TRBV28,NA,TGTGCCAGCAGACAGGGCTCCTACTATGGCTACACCTTC,CASRQGSYYGYTF
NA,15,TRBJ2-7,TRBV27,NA,TGTGCCAGCAGTTTACCCGCCTCGGGAAGTTACGAGCAGTACTTC,CASSLPASGSYEQYF
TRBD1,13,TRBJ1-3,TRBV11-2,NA,TGTGCCAGCAGCTCAGGACAGGGGTACACCATATATTTT,CASSSGQGYTIYF
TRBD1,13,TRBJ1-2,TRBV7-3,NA,TGTGCCAGCAGCCCCAATGGACAGGGTGGCTACACCTTC,CASSPNGQGGYTF
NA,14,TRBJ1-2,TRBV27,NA,TGTGCCAGCACCTCATCAGGGCCGGGTCATGGCTACACCTTC,CASTSSGPGHGYTF
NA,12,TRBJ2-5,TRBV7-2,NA,TGTGCCAGCAGTCCGTACCAAGAGACCCAGTACTTC,CASSPYQETQYF
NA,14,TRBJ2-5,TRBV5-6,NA,TGTGCCAGCAGCTTGACAGGGATAGAAGAGACCCAGTACTTC,CASSLTGIEETQYF
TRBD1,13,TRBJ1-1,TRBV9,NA,TGTGCCAGCAGGGGACAGGCAAACACTGAAGCTTTCTTT,CASRGQANTEAFF
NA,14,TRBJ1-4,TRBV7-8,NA,TGTGCCAGCAGCTTCAGCGGAGGGAGAGAAAAACTGTTTTTT,CASSFSGGREKLFF
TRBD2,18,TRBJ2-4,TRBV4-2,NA,TGTGCCAGCAGCCAAGGACTAGCGGGAGGCCCAGCCAAAAACATTCAGTACTTC,CASSQGLAGGPAKNIQYF
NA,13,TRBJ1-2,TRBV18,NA,TGTGCCAGCTCACCCGGGGCAGTTGGAGGCTACACCTTC,CASSPGAVGGYTF
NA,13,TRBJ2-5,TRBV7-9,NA,TGTGCCAGCAGCTTAGCGTCTAGAGAGGCCCAGTACTTC,CASSLASREAQYF
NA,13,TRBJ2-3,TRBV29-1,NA,TGCAGCGTTGAGGTAGGAGCGACAGATACGCAGTATTTT,CSVEVGATDTQYF
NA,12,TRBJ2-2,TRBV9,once,TGTGCCAGCAGCCGGGACTTGTTGGAGCTGTTTTTT,CASSRDLLELFF
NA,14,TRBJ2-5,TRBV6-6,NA,TGTGCCAGCAGTTACCCGGCAGCTAAAGAGACCCAGTACTTC,CASSYPAAKETQYF
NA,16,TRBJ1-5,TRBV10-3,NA,TGTGCCATCAGTGATATGGGGAGGGGTAGCAATCAGCCCCAGCATTTT,CAISDMGRGSNQPQHF
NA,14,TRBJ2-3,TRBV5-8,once,TGTGCCAGCAGCCCGACCCCGGTCACAGATACGCAGTATTTT,CASSPTPVTDTQYF
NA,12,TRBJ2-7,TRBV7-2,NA,TGTGCCAGCAGCACGTCGTCGGGAGAGCAGTACTTC,CASSTSSGEQYF
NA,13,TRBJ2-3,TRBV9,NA,TGTGCCAGCAGCGTAGTGAGTCCAGATACGCAGTATTTT,CASSVVSPDTQYF
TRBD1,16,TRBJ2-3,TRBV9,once,TGTGCCAGCAGCGTAGAGGGACAGTTGGTGGGGGATACGCAGTATTTT,CASSVEGQLVGDTQYF
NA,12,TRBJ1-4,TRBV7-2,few,TGTGCCAGCACCCGAAACCCCCCAGAACTGTTTTTT,CASTRNPPELFF
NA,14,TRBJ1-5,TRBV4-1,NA,TGCGCCAGCAGCCAAGATATGCAGGCTGGGCCCCAGCATTTT,CASSQDMQAGPQHF
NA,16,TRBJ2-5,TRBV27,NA,TGTGCCAGCAGTTTACGCACCGGGGTACCCCAAGAGACCCAGTACTTC,CASSLRTGVPQETQYF
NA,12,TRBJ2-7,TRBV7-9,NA,TGTGCCAGCAGCCCGAGCTCCTACGAGCAGTACTTC,CASSPSSYEQYF
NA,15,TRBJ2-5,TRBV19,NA,TGTGCCAGTAGTATAGTCGGGGCTGTGGAGGAGACCCAGTACTTC,CASSIVGAVEETQYF
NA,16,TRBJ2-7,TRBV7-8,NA,TGTGCCAGCAGCCCTAGATTCAGGGGGGTCACCTACGAGCAGTACTTC,CASSPRFRGVTYEQYF